This T cell receptor (beta chain) was observed in a study of beta chain features in type 1 diabetes (dated by TCRdb to 2016 to 2018). The study in broad terms: No differences in mean age, gender distribution, total cell number or subset yield were found between patients and healthy donors. Whereas all 30 or so donors provided naive and central memory subsets, regulatory and stem cell-like memory subsets were isolated from just 8 patients and about 8 healthy donors. Across all samples, about 110 million sorted cells were examined, and cell number per subset correlated strongly with RNA yield. In the study, TCRB repertoires of sorted circulating CD4+ T cell subsets from recently diagnosed type 1 diabetes patients were compared with those of matched healthy donors. The research as a whole found: Because small numbers of individuals were included in the HLA sub-analyses, any influence of HLA type on TCRB rearrangement was left unresolved. Naive, central memory and regulatory TCRB repertoires appeared more similar among patients than among healthy donors. At VDJ recombination sites, type 1 diabetes patients had fewer insertions and more deleted nucleotides, which implies abnormalities in thymic rearrangement. Because cDNA was sequenced instead of genomic DNA, highly expressing activated cells could be over-represented, though the groups showed no difference in activation or CD3 levels. Type 1 diabetes patients showed a moderate but significant shortening of TCRB CDR3 length in all four CD4+ subsets. PCR might favor shorter templates, but patient and control samples were amplified and corrected together, so any skew would affect both groups equally.

This clone was seen at least ten times. This clone's antigen is unknown. Base quality data are lacking; no much larger clone is found one base away. The entire amount of isolated RNA was reverse transcribed using the High Capacity cDNA Reverse Transcription Kit, so the sequenced TCRB transcripts were expressed ones. Naive, central memory and regulatory T cell samples underwent deep immunoSEQ sequencing, averaging around 3.9 million total reads per sample. After sorted cells were lysed in RLT buffer, RNA was extracted with DNase-treated RNeasy Micro or Mini kits, with the choice depending on cell number. To prevent cross-contamination, every cell subset was processed on its own, while patient and healthy donor samples were processed together. Using the immunoSEQ multiplex PCR, TCRB sequences were amplified from cDNA into 87-bp fragments spanning the CDR3 region. Amplicons were sequenced on the Illumina HiSeq platform. As for how the authors treated the data: Synthetic template baselines were used to correct PCR bias computationally, reads within Hamming distance 2 were collapsed together, and singletons that could not be merged were discarded. Reads were aligned against IMGT to assign V, D and J genes, CDR3 length and insertions or deletions at six rearrangement sites. Within each subset, clonotype counts were normalized to the number of sorted cells before true diversity and Gini coefficients were calculated with the tcR R package. The overlap coefficient, calculated on TCRB nucleotide sequences, was used to quantify repertoire sharing. TCRdb re-hosts the immuneACCESS table, in-frame sequences only. Its copies lack some clones; in the studies checked, an unresolved V gene accounts for under half of them, and the cause for the rest is not known. V and J calls and clone size come straight from that table; D and trimming were deduced from the DNA. In this sample the table shows 95,000 to 150,000 clones, roughly 17% of which occur a single time. The ten largest clonotypes hold 2.3% of the sample.

From each donor, a single peripheral blood sample of approximately 110 mL on average was drawn into heparinised tubes. Using a panel that included CD45RO, CCR7, CD25, CD127, CD95 and CD27, naive, central memory, regulatory and stem cell-like memory CD4+ T cells were sorted on a BD FACSAria II. A purity above 98% was achieved for all sorted populations. PBMCs were isolated immediately by Lymphoprep density gradient centrifugation and stained directly without culture. So that batch effects would be minimized, each experiment stained and sorted samples in pairs, pairing one healthy donor with one patient. The CDR3 contains 15 residues, cysteine and phenylalanine counted. The DNA shown is the 45-base CDR3, in frame from base 1. The CDR1 and CDR2 encoded by the germline V gene are MNHEY and SVGAGI. V gives up 0 bases and J gives up 0 bases, and the segment between their germline ends measures 6 bases.

Material for sequencing was central memory CD4+ T cells from blood. The sequence was collected from a man aged 25-45 years with type 1 diabetes. Recombination connected TRBV6-5 to TRBJ1-5, with the D gene too uncertain to name. In nucleotide form, the sequence is TGTGCCAGCAGTTACTCACCGGATAGCAATCAGCCCCAGCATTTT. It translates to CASSYSPDSNQPQHF.